The present TCR beta chain was sequenced within a study of patients and donors after allogeneic stem cell transplantation. TCRdb independently ran MiXCR on the RT-PCR reads; one entry per CDR3 protein. The sample has roughly 250,000 distinct CDR3 sequences; approximately 14% are singletons. In its sample, this clonotype was seen many times. Germline-derived CDR1 and CDR2 are MNHEY and SVGAGI. The CDR3 is 14 amino acids. V was cut by 0 bases and J by 6 bases, with 11 bases left in between. Material: blood, either unsorted or a sorted T cell fraction (not recorded which). The TCR sequence derives from a human donor who was either an allogeneic HSCT recipient or a stem cell or donor lymphocyte infusion donor (not recorded which). It is not recorded whose cells these are; they may come from a transplant donor. The chain carries TRBV6-5 and TRBJ1-2; D perhaps matches TRBD1 (5 bases). The CDR3 reads CASSYSGQGDGYTF. DNA for the CDR3: TGTGCCAGCAGTTACTCAGGTCAGGGTGATGGCTACACCTTC.